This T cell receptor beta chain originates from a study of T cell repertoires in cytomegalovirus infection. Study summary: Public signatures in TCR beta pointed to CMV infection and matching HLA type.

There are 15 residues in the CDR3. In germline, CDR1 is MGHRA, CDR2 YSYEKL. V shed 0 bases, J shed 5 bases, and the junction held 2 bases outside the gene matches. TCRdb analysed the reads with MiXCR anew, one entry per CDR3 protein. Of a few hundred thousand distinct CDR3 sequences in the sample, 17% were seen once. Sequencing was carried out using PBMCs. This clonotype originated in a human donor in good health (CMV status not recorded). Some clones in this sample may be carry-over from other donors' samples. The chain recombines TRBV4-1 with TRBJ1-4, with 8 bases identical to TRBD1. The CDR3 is CASSQDRTGNEKLFF. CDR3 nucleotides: TGCGCCAGCAGCCAAGATCGGACAGGGAATGAAAAACTGTTTTTT.